The subject of this entry is one T cell receptor (beta chain). This sample is drawn from a study of CD8 T cells in Susac syndrome. There are 13 residues in the CDR3. V shed 5 bases, J shed 4 bases, and the junction held 4 bases outside the gene matches. Per the germline V gene, CDR1 is SGHTA and CDR2 is FQGNSA. RNA, at about 0.45 to 1 ug, was reverse transcribed with random hexamers. One entry per CDR3 protein results from TCRdb running MiXCR on the immunoSEQ multiplex PCR reads. Of 150,000 or so distinct CDR3 sequences detected, roughly 93% appear once; the ten largest clones hold about 0.14%. Sequences were obtained from CD4+ T cells from PBMCs. This receptor was taken from a human donor in good health. The J gene is TRBJ1-1, the V gene TRBV7-2; 7 bases fit TRBD1. The chain's CDR3 is CASSTTGATEAFF. The CDR3 nucleotides read TGTGCCAGCAGCACCACAGGGGCCACTGAAGCTTTCTTT.